These T cell receptor beta chains were read from a single sample in a study of shared clonotypes between healthy human individuals. Sequencing was performed with immunoSEQ multiplex PCR; in TCRdb, only in-frame clones are kept and a portion is missing. The sample includes some 2.1 million clones, about 95% of them seen just once. Sequenced material: naive CD8+ T cells sorted from blood. The receptors originated from a man between 18 and 35 years old in good health. CDR3s include the opening cysteine and the closing phenylalanine or tryptophan. The D gene is left open where the match is weak. The size of a clone is reported for some rows only, either as once, few or many, or as a class for expanded clones.

clone_size d_call cdr3_length j_call v_call cdr3_nt cdr3_aa
- TRBD1 16 TRBJ1-6 TRBV5-1 TGCGCCAGCAGCTTGGAGCGGACAGGGGAACATTCACCCCTCCACTTT CASSLERTGEHSPLHF
- - 16 TRBJ2-1 TRBV27 TGTGCCAGCAGTTTATCCCCCGGGACCCCGGTCGATGAGCAGTTCTTC CASSLSPGTPVDEQFF
- - 15 TRBJ2-7 TRBV6-6 TGTGCCAGCAAGGGGGAGGAGCTAGCGGTCTACGAGCAGTACTTC CASKGEELAVYEQYF
once TRBD1 15 TRBJ1-5 TRBV7-9 TGTGCCAGCAGCTTAGGGACAGGAGGCAATCAGCCCCAGCATTTT CASSLGTGGNQPQHF
- TRBD2 15 TRBJ2-1 TRBV11-2 TGTGCCAGCAGCTTCCCGGGACTAGTCTCCAATGAGCAGTTCTTC CASSFPGLVSNEQFF
- - 16 TRBJ2-1 TRBV9 TGTGCCAGCAGCAAAGGGGGGGCCAGCTCCTACAATGAGCAGTTCTTC CASSKGGASSYNEQFF
- - 15 TRBJ1-5 TRBV27 TGTGCCAGCAGCCAAGGGGGATTGGGGAATCAGCCCCAGCATTTT CASSQGGLGNQPQHF
- TRBD2 15 TRBJ2-7 TRBV6-1 TGTGCCAGCAGTGAATTGGCTAGCGGGAGCTACGAGCAGTACTTC CASSELASGSYEQYF
few TRBD1 16 TRBJ1-5 TRBV10-3 TGTGCCATCAGTCCGACCGGGACAGGGAATTTCCAGCCCCAGCATTTT CAISPTGTGNFQPQHF
- - 12 TRBJ2-7 TRBV27 TGTGCCAGCAGTTTTGGGTCTGACGAGCAGTACTTC CASSFGSDEQYF
- - 12 TRBJ1-2 TRBV9 TGTGCCAGCAGCGCCGGGAATTATGGCTACACCTTC CASSAGNYGYTF
- TRBD2 15 TRBJ2-1 TRBV6-5 TGTGCCAGCACCGACGGGACTAGCGGGGGGGATGAGCAGTTCTTC CASTDGTSGGDEQFF
- TRBD1 15 TRBJ2-7 TRBV10-3 TGTGCCATCAGCGTAGGGACAGGGCAAACCTACGAGCAGTACTTC CAISVGTGQTYEQYF
- - 14 TRBJ2-7 TRBV29-1 TGCAGCGTTGAGAAGGCAGGGGAAGGGTACGAGCAGTACTTC CSVEKAGEGYEQYF
- - 14 TRBJ2-1 TRBV11-2 TGTGCCAGCAGCCGTCAGAGCTCCTACAATGAGCAGTTCTTC CASSRQSSYNEQFF
- - 12 TRBJ2-7 TRBV30 TGTGCCTGGAGTGATTTTTCCTACGAGCAGTACTTC CAWSDFSYEQYF
- - 14 TRBJ2-3 TRBV27 TGTGCCAGCAGTCTAGGGGGGGGCACAGATACGCAGTATTTT CASSLGGGTDTQYF
- - 15 TRBJ2-7 TRBV19 TGTGCCAGTAGTATTGCCGGCGGGAACTCCTACGAGCAGTACTTC CASSIAGGNSYEQYF
- - 11 TRBJ2-2 TRBV6-5 TGTGCCACCCACTCCGCCGGGGAGCTGTTTTTT CATHSAGELFF
- - 13 TRBJ1-1 TRBV30 TGTGCCTGGAGTGTACTGGGCCGCACTGAAGCTTTCTTT CAWSVLGRTEAFF
- - 15 TRBJ2-2 TRBV30 TGTGCCTGGATAGAAGGGACAACGAACACCGGGGAGCTGTTTTTT CAWIEGTTNTGELFF
- - 17 TRBJ1-5 TRBV15 TGTGCCACCAGCACGCAAACCCGGGACGGCCTCAATCAGCCCCAGCATTTT CATSTQTRDGLNQPQHF
- - 15 TRBJ2-2 TRBV7-9 TGTGCCAGCAGCCATAATCCCGAAGAGACCGGGGAGCTGTTTTTT CASSHNPEETGELFF
- - 16 TRBJ2-1 TRBV13 TGTGCCAGCAGCTCAATCCGGGATAGCTCCTACAATGAGCAGTTCTTC CASSSIRDSSYNEQFF
once - 14 TRBJ2-7 TRBV2 TGTGCCAGCAGTGAGATACGAGCCTTCTACGAGCAGTACTTC CASSEIRAFYEQYF
- - 14 TRBJ2-7 TRBV14 TGTGCCAGCAGCCCGGGACCGCATTCCTACGAGCAGTACTTC CASSPGPHSYEQYF
few TRBD1 15 TRBJ1-1 TRBV19 TGTGCCAGTAGTCCCCGGACAGGGCTGAACACTGAAGCTTTCTTT CASSPRTGLNTEAFF
- TRBD2 17 TRBJ2-7 TRBV12-5 TGTGCTAGTGGTTTGGGACTAGCGGGAGTGGTAACCTACGAGCAGTACTTC CASGLGLAGVVTYEQYF
- TRBD2 13 TRBJ2-7 TRBV27 TGTGCCAGCAGTTTGGGGGGGAACTACGAGCAGTACTTC CASSLGGNYEQYF
- - 17 TRBJ2-6 TRBV7-9 TGTGCCAGCAGCTCCGACAGTGTTTACTCTGGGGCCAACGTCCTGACTTTC CASSSDSVYSGANVLTF
- TRBD2 15 TRBJ2-3 TRBV7-9 TGTGCCAGCAGCTTATGGCGGGAGGGGTCAGATACGCAGTATTTT CASSLWREGSDTQYF
- - 13 TRBJ1-5 TRBV6-6 TGTGCCACCTTACAGGGCGGAACTCAGCCCCAGCATTTT CATLQGGTQPQHF
- - 14 TRBJ2-2 TRBV7-9 TGTGCCAGCAGCTGGACACTTCCCTTAGGGGAGCTGTTTTTT CASSWTLPLGELFF
- - 15 TRBJ1-5 TRBV5-8 TGTGCCAGCAGCTTGGGAGGGTTGGGTAATCAGCCCCAGCATTTT CASSLGGLGNQPQHF
- - 15 TRBJ2-5 TRBV7-9 TGTGCCAGCAGCTCGGACACATCACCGAAAGAGACCCAGTACTTC CASSSDTSPKETQYF
- - 15 TRBJ1-1 TRBV6-5 TGTGCCAGCAGTTACGTTCGGGGACTGGGCACTGAAGCTTTCTTT CASSYVRGLGTEAFF
- - 14 TRBJ2-7 TRBV6-5 TGTGCCAGCAGTTACGTTCCGGAGACCTACGAGCAGTACTTC CASSYVPETYEQYF
- - 16 TRBJ2-2 TRBV27 TGTGCCAGCAGTTCCCTGGGACCGACGAACACCGGGGAGCTGTTTTTT CASSSLGPTNTGELFF
- TRBD1 14 TRBJ2-7 TRBV5-5 TGTGCCAGCAGCTTGGACAGGGGGACCTACGAGCAGTACTTC CASSLDRGTYEQYF
- - 18 TRBJ2-7 TRBV4-3 TGCGCCAGCAGCCAAGATCGGTACACCAGCGGGGACAACTACGAGCAGTACTTC CASSQDRYTSGDNYEQYF
- - 13 TRBJ2-7 TRBV5-1 TGCGCCAGCAGTCAGGAGCCGTCCTACGAGCAGTACTTC CASSQEPSYEQYF
- - 15 TRBJ2-7 TRBV10-3 TGTGCCAACCCCAGTTCTCGCGTCCCCTTCTACGAGCAGTACTTC CANPSSRVPFYEQYF
- - 16 TRBJ1-6 TRBV2 TGTGCCAGCAGTGAGGGGGCCCCAGCGACCTATTCACCCCTCCACTTT CASSEGAPATYSPLHF
few - 11 TRBJ2-1 TRBV27 TGTGCCAGCAGTCTAAACAATGAGCAGTTCTTC CASSLNNEQFF
- - 12 TRBJ2-7 TRBV7-9 TGTGCCAGCAGCGGAACTGAAGGAGAGCAGTACTTC CASSGTEGEQYF
- - 15 TRBJ1-2 TRBV7-9 TGTGCCAGCAGCTCACGGACAGTAACACAGTATGGCTACACCTTC CASSSRTVTQYGYTF
- - 17 TRBJ2-3 TRBV4-1 TGCGCCAGCAGCCAAGTCCCAGGCGAGGGGGACACAGATACGCAGTATTTT CASSQVPGEGDTDTQYF
- TRBD2 14 TRBJ2-4 TRBV5-6 TGTGCCAGCAGCCCCGAGGGGCTAGCGGGAGTTCAGTACTTC CASSPEGLAGVQYF
- - 16 TRBJ1-1 TRBV5-1 TGCGCCAGCAGCCAGGCTTGGTTCGAGGATAGCACTGAAGCTTTCTTT CASSQAWFEDSTEAFF
- - 13 TRBJ2-1 TRBV11-3 TGTGCCAGCAGCTCAGGACGTTACAATGAGCAGTTCTTC CASSSGRYNEQFF
once TRBD2 16 TRBJ2-2 TRBV4-1 TGCGCCAGCAGCCTGGGACTAGCGGGGCAAACCGGGGAGCTGTTTTTT CASSLGLAGQTGELFF
- - 13 TRBJ2-5 TRBV2 TGTGCCAGCAGTGAAGCGCGAGGAGGGACCCAGTACTTC CASSEARGGTQYF